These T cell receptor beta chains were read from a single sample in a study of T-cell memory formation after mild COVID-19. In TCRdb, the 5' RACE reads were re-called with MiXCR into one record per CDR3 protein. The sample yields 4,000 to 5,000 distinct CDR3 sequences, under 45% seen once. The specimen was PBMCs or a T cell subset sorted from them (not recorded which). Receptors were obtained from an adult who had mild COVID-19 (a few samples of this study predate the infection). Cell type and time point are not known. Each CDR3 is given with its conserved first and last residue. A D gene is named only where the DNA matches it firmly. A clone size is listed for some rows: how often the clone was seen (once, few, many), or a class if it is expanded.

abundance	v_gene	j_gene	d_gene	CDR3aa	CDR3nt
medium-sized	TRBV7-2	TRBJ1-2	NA	CASSFLHNGPTNGYTF	TGTGCCAGCAGCTTTCTCCACAACGGCCCGACTAATGGCTACACCTTC
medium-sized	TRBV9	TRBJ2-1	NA	CASSGPRDAWGNEQFF	TGTGCCAGCAGCGGGCCACGGGACGCCTGGGGCAATGAGCAGTTCTTC
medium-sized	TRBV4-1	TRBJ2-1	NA	CASSQPKGVHDEQFF	TGCGCCAGCAGCCAACCGAAGGGGGTTCACGATGAGCAGTTCTTC
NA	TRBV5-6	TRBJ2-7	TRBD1	CASSFLGTGGSYEQYF	TGTGCCAGCAGCTTCCTAGGGACAGGGGGCTCCTACGAGCAGTACTTC
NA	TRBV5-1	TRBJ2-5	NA	CASRDKGGQETQYF	TGCGCCAGCAGGGATAAAGGGGGCCAAGAGACCCAGTACTTC
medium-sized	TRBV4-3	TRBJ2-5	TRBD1	CASSQGRGRRETQYF	TGCGCCAGCAGCCAAGGAAGGGGGCGCAGGGAGACCCAGTACTTC
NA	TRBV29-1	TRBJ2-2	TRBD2	CSVRSTSGGNTGELFF	TGCAGCGTCCGGTCCACTAGCGGGGGGAACACCGGGGAGCTGTTTTTT
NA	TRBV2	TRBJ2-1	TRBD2	CASSSVPGLAGGRYNEQFF	TGTGCCAGCAGTTCCGTCCCGGGACTAGCGGGGGGGCGCTACAATGAGCAGTTCTTC
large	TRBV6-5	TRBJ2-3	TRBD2	CASSFGTSGTDTQYF	TGTGCCAGCAGTTTCGGGACTAGCGGTACAGATACGCAGTATTTT
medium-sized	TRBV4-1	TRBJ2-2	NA	CASSQLQGRDGELFF	TGCGCCAGCAGCCAACTACAGGGGAGGGACGGGGAGCTGTTTTTT
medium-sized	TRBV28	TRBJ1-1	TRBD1	CASSSRGLTEAFF	TGTGCCAGCAGTTCCAGGGGGCTAACTGAAGCTTTCTTT
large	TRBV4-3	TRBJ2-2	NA	CASRRDRDWTGELFF	TGCGCCAGCAGAAGAGACAGGGACTGGACCGGGGAGCTGTTTTTT
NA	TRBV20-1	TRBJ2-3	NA	CSARHQSTDTQYF	TGCAGTGCTAGACACCAGAGCACAGATACGCAGTATTTT
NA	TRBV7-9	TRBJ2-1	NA	CASSKGNEQFF	TGTGCCAGCTCAAAGGGCAATGAGCAGTTCTTC